The 3 T cell receptor beta chains below were found in one sample sequenced in a study of T cells in localized non-small cell lung cancer. Only in-frame clones appear in the TCRdb table, and some are missing; sequencing was by immunoSEQ multiplex PCR. There are 31,000 or so clones in the sample; around nine tenths occur only once, and less than 3% lies in the top ten. Sequencing was performed on peripheral blood, taken before any cancer treatment. These receptors were obtained from a female donor of 60 years or more with stage I lung adenocarcinoma.

The chain recombines TRBV7-2 with TRBJ1-3, with D unclear. Trimming removed 3 bases from V and 2 bases from J, with 5 bases in between. CDR3 length: 13 amino acids. In germline, CDR1 is SGHTA, CDR2 FQGNSA. The CDR3 loop is CASSLNTGNTIYF. The CDR3 DNA is TGTGCCAGCAGCTTGAACACTGGAAACACCATATATTTT.

This clone was detected only once. This chain connects TRBV7-2 to TRBJ2-5; D is uncertain. The CDR3 sequence is 14 residues long. The V end was cut by 2 bases, the J end by 2 bases, with 9 bases between. Germline V gene lookup returns CDR1 SGHTA and CDR2 FQGNSA. CDR3 sequence reads: CASSLLGDQETQYF. DNA for the CDR3: TGTGCCAGCAGCTTATTAGGCGATCAAGAGACCCAGTACTTC.

This clone was seen only once. Other DNA sequences within the sample encode an identical CDR3. This chain joins TRBV19 and TRBJ1-2, with D perhaps TRBD1 (6 bases). Trimming removed 6 bases at V and 4 bases at J, with 18 bases between. The CDR3 sequence is 15 residues long. Germline V gene sequence: CDR1 LNHDA, CDR2 SQIVND (reference sequence). CDR3 DNA: TGTGCCAGTAGCGTCCTCCCGGACAGTCTCTATGGCTACACCTTC. Its translation: CASSVLPDSLYGYTF. Full variable domain (rest looked up from reference TRBV19 and TRBJ1-2): DGGITQSPKYLFRKEGQNVTLSCEQNLNHDAMYWYRQDPGQGLRLIYYSQIVNDFQKGDIAEGYSVSREKKESFPLTVTSAQKNPTAFYLCASSVLPDSLYGYTFGSGTRLTVV.